Listed here are 29 T cell receptor beta chains from one sample, sequenced in a study of OX40 agonist ivuxolimab in advanced cancers. Produced via immunoSEQ multiplex PCR; TCRdb's table is partial and in-frame only. The sample lists roughly 56,000 clones, 65% to 90% occurring once. This material consisted of CD4+ or CD8+ T cells sorted from blood, taken in a trial of the OX40 agonist ivuxolimab. These TCRs come from an adult with an advanced solid tumor such as melanoma, head and neck, liver or kidney cancer.

The genes are TRBV5-1 and TRBJ2-7; 10 positions match TRBD1. This CDR3 spans 14 amino acids. Looked up from germline, CDR1 is SGHRS and CDR2 is YFSETQ. V shed 6 bases, J shed 2 bases, and the junction held 5 bases outside the gene matches. CDR3 protein: CASKDGTGAYEQYF. Here the CDR3 DNA reads TGCGCCAGCAAGGACGGGACAGGGGCCTACGAGCAGTACTTC. Filled out from reference TRBV5-1 and TRBJ2-7, the complete variable domain reads KAGVTQTPRYLIKTRGQQVTLSCSPISGHRSVSWYQQTPGQGLQFLFEYFSETQRNKGNFPGRFSGRQFSNSRSEMNVSTLELGDSALYLCASKDGTGAYEQYFGPGTRLTVT.

The CDR3 DNA follows: TGTGCCAGTATCCCGGGCGGGGGGGCCTTCAATGAGCAGTTCTTC. Protein sequence: CASIPGGGAFNEQFF. The chain recombines TRBV19 with TRBJ2-1, with 9 nucleotides matching TRBD2. This CDR3 is 15 amino acids long. The V gene's germline CDR1 is LNHDA and CDR2 SQIVND (reference sequence). J lost 6 bases, V lost 7 bases, and 10 bases had no gene match.

The chain carries TRBV7-2 and TRBJ2-7; maybe TRBD2 (5 bases). The CDR3 extends over 13 amino acids. V lost 5 bases and J lost 5, with 13 bases in between. Germline CDR1 is SGHTA and CDR2 is FQGNSA. As DNA, the CDR3 is TGTGCCAGCAGCACCACTAGTCCCGACGAGCAGTACTTC. This codes for CASSTTSPDEQYF.

The rearrangement joins TRBV7-9 to TRBJ2-5; the D gene is possibly TRBD2 (6 bases). Germline CDR1 is SEHNR and CDR2 is FQNEAQ (reference sequence). The CDR3 covers 17 residues. Trimming shortened V by 6 bases and J by 4 bases, and 24 bases separated the two germline ends. The CDR3 nucleotides are TGTGCCAGCAGAGACGGTAATAGGGGCGGGGACGGAGAGACCCAGTACTTC. Translated, it gives CASRDGNRGGDGETQYF.

The gene calls are TRBV4-1 and TRBJ2-7; no definite D call. The V gene lost 0 bases and the J gene lost 3 bases, with 9 bases spanning the gap. CDR3 length: 14 residues. Germline V lookup: CDR1 MGHRA, CDR2 YSYEKL. The chain's CDR3 is CASSQDVRIYEQYF. The CDR3, as DNA: TGCGCCAGCAGCCAAGATGTCAGAATCTACGAGCAGTACTTC.

The chain couples TRBV7-8 to TRBJ2-4; D is ambiguous. The V and J ends lost 5 bases and 5 bases respectively, with 7 bases between them. The CDR3 sequence is 12 residues long. Looked up from germline, CDR1 is SGHVS and CDR2 is FQNEAQ. CDR3 nucleotides: TGTGCCAGCAGCCCTAGGGAAAACATTCAGTACTTC. This sequence encodes CASSPRENIQYF.

The chain couples TRBV7-2 to TRBJ2-7; the D gene could be TRBD1 or TRBD2 (6 bases each). The length of the CDR3 is 16 residues. Trimming took 5 bases from V and 6 from J, leaving 23 bases between them. From germline, CDR1 is SGHTA and CDR2 FQGNSA. The CDR3 DNA reads as TGTGCCAGCAGCCCAAGAGGCGGGACAATGTCTCTCGAGCAGTACTTC. Protein product: CASSPRGGTMSLEQYF. Looking up the rest from reference TRBV7-2 and TRBJ2-7 gives the full variable domain: GAGVSQSPSNKVTEKGKDVELRCDPISGHTALYWYRQSLGQGLEFLIYFQGNSAPDKSGLPSDRFSAERTGGSVSTLTIQRTQQEDSAVYLCASSPRGGTMSLEQYFGPGTRLTVT.

In DNA form, the CDR3 reads TGTGCCAGCAGCCCCCGGGGGAGCCTGGGGGGGGCGAACACCGGGGAGCTGTTTTTT. Its protein is CASSPRGSLGGANTGELFF. The V and J genes are TRBV7-8 and TRBJ2-2; 7 bases align to TRBD2. V shed 5 bases, J shed 0 bases, and the junction held 15 bases outside the gene matches. The CDR3 has 19 residues. Germline assignment: CDR1 SGHVS and CDR2 FQNEAQ.

The chain employs TRBV18 and TRBJ1-5; D call uncertain. Germline values: CDR1 KGHSH, CDR2 LQKENI. CDR3 length: 15 amino acids. The V end was cut by 4 bases, the J end by 7 bases, with 17 bases between. The CDR3: CASSQIEGGLQPQHF. The CDR3 DNA reads as TGTGCCAGCTCACAAATCGAGGGAGGGCTCCAGCCCCAGCATTTT.

This rearrangement joins TRBV11-3 to TRBJ2-7; D is uncertain. Trimming removed 0 bases at V and 6 bases at J, with 9 bases between. This CDR3 has 13 residues. Germline assignment: CDR1 SGHNT and CDR2 YENEEA. CDR3 residues: CASSLDRRTEQYF. CDR3 DNA sequence: TGTGCCAGCAGCTTAGATCGTAGGACCGAGCAGTACTTC.

The V gene is TRBV13, the J gene TRBJ1-2, with TRBD1 matching 9 bases. The V gene end was trimmed by 4 bases and the J gene end by 2 bases; junction bases not matched to a gene: 8. The CDR3 is 16 amino acids. The germline V gene has CDR1 PRHDT and CDR2 FYEKMQ (reference sequence). This CDR3 reads CASSSSTGGLNYGYTF. CDR3 sequence (DNA): TGTGCCAGCAGCTCATCGACAGGGGGTCTAAACTATGGCTACACCTTC.

The gene calls are TRBV5-1 and TRBJ2-1, with D unclear. From germline, CDR1 is SGHRS and CDR2 YFSETQ. This CDR3 comprises 15 residues. The V end lost 4 bases, the J end lost 8 bases, and 19 bases lay between the germline ends. The CDR3 DNA sequence: TGCGCCAGCAGCCCCCGGATCCCCGAGGAAGATGAGCAGTTCTTC. Protein: CASSPRIPEEDEQFF.

V gene TRBV18 combines with J gene TRBJ2-7; TRBD1 matches 7 bases. V was clipped by 0 bases and J by 6 bases; unmatched bases: 2. From germline, CDR1 is KGHSH and CDR2 LQKENI. The length of the CDR3 is 13 residues. Written as DNA, the CDR3 is TGTGCCAGCTCACCACCCCCAGGGGGCGAGCAGTACTTC. Translation: CASSPPPGGEQYF.

The chain joins TRBV2 to TRBJ2-2, with 8 bases identical to TRBD1. The V gene end was trimmed by 7 bases and the J gene end by 3 bases; junction bases not matched to a gene: 4. The germline V gene has CDR1 SNHLY and CDR2 FYNNEI. This CDR3 contains 14 residues. CDR3 DNA sequence: TGTGCCAGCATAGGACAGGGTTACACCGGGGAGCTGTTTTTT. It translates to CASIGQGYTGELFF.

The rearrangement joins TRBV4-2 to TRBJ2-3; tentative D call: TRBD2 (5 bases). The germline V and J ends were trimmed by 0 bases and 1 base, with 11 bases remaining between them. The CDR3 covers 16 residues. Per germline, CDR1 LGHNA and CDR2 YNFKEQ. CDR3 nucleotides: TGTGCCAGCAGCCAAGATGACAAGGGAGGCACAGATACGCAGTATTTT. This translates into CASSQDDKGGTDTQYF.

The gene calls are TRBV6-5 and TRBJ1-2; D gene unclear. CDR1 is MNHEY, CDR2 SVGAGI, per germline. This CDR3 contains 13 residues. The V end was cut by 6 bases, the J end by 6 bases, with 14 bases between. In nucleotides, the CDR3 is TGTGCCAGCAGAGGCGGACTCACGAATGGCTACACCTTC. Protein sequence: CASRGGLTNGYTF.

This rearrangement joins TRBV7-9 to TRBJ2-1; 8 nucleotides agree with TRBD2. Germline V gives CDR1 SEHNR, CDR2 FQNEAQ (reference sequence). The CDR3 is made up of 19 amino acids. V trimming: 4 bases; J trimming: 7 bases; junction bases outside the gene matches: 21. This CDR3 is CASSSRIHLSAGGGNEQFF. DNA of the CDR3: TGTGCCAGCAGCTCCAGGATCCACCTCTCTGCGGGAGGTGGGAATGAGCAGTTCTTC. Combining the CDR3 with reference TRBV7-9 and TRBJ2-1 gives the whole variable domain DTGVSQNPRHKITKRGQNVTFRCDPISEHNRLYWYRQTLGQGPEFLTYFQNEAQLEKSRLLSDRFSAERPKGSFSTLEIQRTEQGDSAMYLCASSSRIHLSAGGGNEQFFGPGTRLTVL.

The count of this clone is one. For the CDR3, the DNA is TGTGCCAGCGGGACTAGCGGGGTCTCCTACAATGAGCAGTTCTTC. Translating it yields CASGTSGVSYNEQFF. V usage is TRBV6-1 and J usage is TRBJ2-1; the match to TRBD2 covers 13 bases. V was clipped by 8 bases and J by 0 bases; unmatched bases: 1. Germline assignment: CDR1 MNHNS and CDR2 SASEGT. The CDR3 loop spans 15 amino acids.

J is TRBJ1-3 and V is TRBV5-1; tentatively, D is TRBD1 (5 bases). Germline lookup yields CDR1 SGHRS and CDR2 YFSETQ. V lost 0 bases and J lost 2, with 12 bases in between. The CDR3 totals 16 residues. The CDR3 DNA is TGCGCCAGCAGCTTGGAGGCAGGGCAACCTGGAAACACCATATATTTT. It specifies CASSLEAGQPGNTIYF.

The V and J genes are TRBV5-8 and TRBJ2-3, with 11 bases aligning to TRBD2. CDR3 length: 13 residues. The junction had 5 bases not matched to a gene; V was cut back by 9 bases and J by 5 bases. Germline V gives CDR1 SGHTS, CDR2 YDEGEE. CDR3 nucleotide sequence: TGTGCCACTAGCGGGGGGCCCAAAGATACGCAGTATTTT. Encoded protein: CATSGGPKDTQYF.

In this sample, this clone turned up a few times. CDR3 sequence: CSVERIVSTEAFF. CDR3 in DNA: TGCAGCGTTGAAAGGATCGTGAGCACTGAAGCTTTCTTT. This rearrangement joins TRBV29-1 to TRBJ1-1; D gene unclear. The CDR3 length is 13 residues. In germline, CDR1 is SQVTM, CDR2 ANQGSEA. V shed 2 bases and J shed 4 bases, with 11 bases lying between them.

This chain joins TRBV5-6 and TRBJ2-2, with 9 bases identical to TRBD1. This CDR3 is built from 15 residues. V dropped 5 bases and J dropped 4; count of bases not matched to a gene: 6. The germline V gene encodes CDR1 SGHDT and CDR2 YYEEEE. This chain's CDR3 is CASRSPGQGTGELFF. In DNA form, the CDR3 reads TGTGCCAGCAGGTCTCCGGGACAGGGCACCGGGGAGCTGTTTTTT. The full variable domain, its missing parts supplied by reference TRBV5-6 and TRBJ2-2, is DAGVTQSPTHLIKTRGQQVTLRCSPKSGHDTVSWYQQALGQGPQFIFQYYEEEERQRGNFPDRFSGHQFPNYSSELNVNALLLGDSALYLCASRSPGQGTGELFFGEGSRLTVL.

The rearrangement joins TRBV19 to TRBJ1-2; no firm D call. Germline CDR1 is LNHDA and CDR2 is SQIVND (reference sequence). Deletions cut 2 bases from V and 5 bases from J, with 9 bases between. CDR3 length: 13 residues. This CDR3 reads CASSIREGYGYTF. The CDR3 DNA follows: TGTGCCAGTAGTATAAGGGAAGGTTATGGCTACACCTTC.

The CDR3 reads CASSSPGETEAFF. The CDR3 DNA is TGTGCCAGCAGCTCCCCGGGGGAGACTGAAGCTTTCTTT. The chain carries TRBV7-6 and TRBJ1-1; D is perhaps TRBD1 (5 bases). V was clipped by 4 bases and J by 5 bases, with 11 bases between them. Per germline, CDR1 SGHVS and CDR2 FNYEAQ. This CDR3 has 13 residues.

This clone has only one observation. This chain joins TRBV5-5 and TRBJ2-7, with D hard to call. Germline CDR1 SGHKS, CDR2 YYEKEE (reference sequence). This CDR3 is built from 14 residues. Trimming removed 0 bases at V and 0 bases at J, with 7 bases between. In nucleotides, the CDR3 is TGTGCCAGCAGCTTGGAAGTTACCTCCTACGAGCAGTACTTC. This gives the protein CASSLEVTSYEQYF. The full variable domain, in which reference TRBV5-5 and TRBJ2-7 provide the parts outside the CDR3, is DAGVTQSPTHLIKTRGQQVTLRCSPISGHKSVSWYQQVLGQGPQFIFQYYEKEERGRGNFPDRFSARQFPNYSSELNVNALLLGDSALYLCASSLEVTSYEQYFGPGTRLTVT.

The chain couples TRBV5-1 to TRBJ2-7, with 12 bases fitting TRBD1. Germline V gene data show CDR1 as SGHRS and CDR2 as YFSETQ. V lost 8 bases, J lost 7 bases, and 10 bases stayed unmatched. The length of the CDR3 is 14 residues. The CDR3 region has the DNA TGCGCCAGTAAACCGGGACAGGGGGCGGGGGAGCAGTACTTC. Translation gives CASKPGQGAGEQYF. The entire variable domain, with the rest obtained from reference TRBV5-1 and TRBJ2-7, is as follows: KAGVTQTPRYLIKTRGQQVTLSCSPISGHRSVSWYQQTPGQGLQFLFEYFSETQRNKGNFPGRFSGRQFSNSRSEMNVSTLELGDSALYLCASKPGQGAGEQYFGPGTRLTVT.

The rearrangement uses TRBV19 and TRBJ1-2, with 7 bases that match TRBD1. CDR1 is LNHDA, CDR2 SQIVND, per germline (reference sequence). This CDR3 region has 14 residues. The J segment lost 8 bases and the V segment lost 5 bases, leaving 11 bases of the junction unmatched. The CDR3: CASSLSTGLRGYTF. The CDR3 region has the DNA TGTGCCAGTAGTTTATCGACAGGGCTAAGAGGCTACACCTTC.

The V call is TRBV19, the J call TRBJ1-5; D gene uncertain. Trimming took off 3 bases at V and 2 bases at J, with 8 bases between the two ends. The CDR3 is 14 amino acids. The V gene's germline CDR1 is LNHDA and CDR2 SQIVND (reference sequence). CDR3 region: CASSIAPGNQPQHF. The CDR3 DNA reads TGTGCCAGTAGTATCGCCCCCGGCAATCAGCCCCAGCATTTT.

The V gene is TRBV28, the J gene TRBJ1-5, with TRBD1 identical over 7 bases. CDR1 is MDHEN, CDR2 SYDVKM, per germline. V lost 6 bases and J lost 7; bases outside the gene matches: 6. This CDR3 has 13 amino acids. The CDR3 sequence is CASRRTGQQPQHF. The CDR3 bases are TGTGCCAGCAGAAGGACAGGACAACAGCCCCAGCATTTT.